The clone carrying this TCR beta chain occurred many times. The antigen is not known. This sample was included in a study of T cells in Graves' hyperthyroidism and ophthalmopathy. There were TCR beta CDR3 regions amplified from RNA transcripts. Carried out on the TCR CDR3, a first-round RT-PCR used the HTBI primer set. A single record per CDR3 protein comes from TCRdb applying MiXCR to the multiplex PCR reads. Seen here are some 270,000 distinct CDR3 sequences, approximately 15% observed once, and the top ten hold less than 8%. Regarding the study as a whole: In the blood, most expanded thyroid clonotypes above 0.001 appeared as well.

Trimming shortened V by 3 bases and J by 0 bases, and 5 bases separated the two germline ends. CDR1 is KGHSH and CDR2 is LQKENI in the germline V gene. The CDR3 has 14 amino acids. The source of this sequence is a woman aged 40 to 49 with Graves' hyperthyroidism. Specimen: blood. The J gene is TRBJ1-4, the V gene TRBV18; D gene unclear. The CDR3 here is CASSPGATNEKLFF. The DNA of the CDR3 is TGTGCCAGCTCACCGGGAGCAACTAATGAAAAACTGTTTTTT.